This T cell receptor (beta chain) was retrieved from a study of shared T cell receptors in the human thymus. Profiling relied on immunoSEQ multiplex PCR, and the TCRdb table lists in-frame clones only, not all of them. The table has 650,000 to 950,000 clones, over 75% seen once; the top ten hold around 0.01%. Another study also made use of these data, one on human thymus T cells. That source reports: Both thymic and peripheral blood repertoires showed apparently biased V and J usage.

The specimen sequenced was thymocytes. This receptor was obtained from a girl less than two years old with a congenital heart defect.

CDR3 coding DNA: TGTGCCAGCTCACCACCCCGGGACAGGGTGGAACGTTCGGACACCATATATTTT. This sequence encodes CASSPPRDRVERSDTIYF. The gene calls are TRBV18 and TRBJ1-3; 9 bases agree with TRBD1. Germline CDR1 and CDR2: KGHSH and LQKENI. The CDR3 is 18 amino acids. V shed 0 bases and J 8 bases; nucleotides not matched to a gene: 14.